This T cell receptor (beta chain) was sequenced in a study of blood T cell repertoires in COVID-19. V lost 7 bases and J lost 1; bases outside the gene matches: 9. The CDR3 extends over 15 amino acids. Looked up from germline, CDR1 is MDHEN and CDR2 is SYDVKM. Clones were sequenced by immunoSEQ multiplex PCR, and TCRdb holds only the in-frame ones, with some missing. Of 110,000 to 150,000 clones in the sample, just over 85% were seen once. Sequenced material: PBMCs or T cells enriched from blood (not recorded which). The clonotype was recovered from a man aged 50 to 59 who had recovered from COVID-19. The chain combines TRBV28 with TRBJ1-2, with TRBD1 matching over 7 bases. The CDR3: CASTSPGGSNYGYTF. The DNA of the CDR3 is TGTGCCAGCACTTCCCCAGGGGGGAGTAACTATGGCTACACCTTC.